This TCR beta chain was sequenced for a study of graft-versus-host responses after intestinal transplantation. Study details: Every recipient underwent anti-thymocyte globulin induction, then tacrolimus and steroids for three to four years.

Using immunoSEQ multiplex PCR, the repertoire was profiled, and TCRdb retains in-frame clones only, with some absent. The sample has 95,000 to 110,000 clones; about 91% are singletons. Regarding this clone: Its antigen remains unknown.

This clonotype was sampled from a human donor who was the organ donor for an intestinal transplant. This material consisted of unstimulated CD4+ T cells sorted from spleen or lymph node cells, taken before transplant.

The CDR3 nucleotides read TGTGCCAGCAGCGCACCGGACAGAGGGTCCTACGAGCAGTACTTC. Its translation is CASSAPDRGSYEQYF. This chain uses TRBV5-6 with TRBJ2-7, with D possibly being TRBD1 (6 bases). The germline gives CDR1 SGHDT, CDR2 YYEEEE. V lost 4 bases and J lost 1, with 15 bases in between. The CDR3 extends over 15 amino acids. The variable domain in full, completed from reference TRBV5-6 and TRBJ2-7, reads DAGVTQSPTHLIKTRGQQVTLRCSPKSGHDTVSWYQQALGQGPQFIFQYYEEEERQRGNFPDRFSGHQFPNYSSELNVNALLLGDSALYLCASSAPDRGSYEQYFGPGTRLTVT.